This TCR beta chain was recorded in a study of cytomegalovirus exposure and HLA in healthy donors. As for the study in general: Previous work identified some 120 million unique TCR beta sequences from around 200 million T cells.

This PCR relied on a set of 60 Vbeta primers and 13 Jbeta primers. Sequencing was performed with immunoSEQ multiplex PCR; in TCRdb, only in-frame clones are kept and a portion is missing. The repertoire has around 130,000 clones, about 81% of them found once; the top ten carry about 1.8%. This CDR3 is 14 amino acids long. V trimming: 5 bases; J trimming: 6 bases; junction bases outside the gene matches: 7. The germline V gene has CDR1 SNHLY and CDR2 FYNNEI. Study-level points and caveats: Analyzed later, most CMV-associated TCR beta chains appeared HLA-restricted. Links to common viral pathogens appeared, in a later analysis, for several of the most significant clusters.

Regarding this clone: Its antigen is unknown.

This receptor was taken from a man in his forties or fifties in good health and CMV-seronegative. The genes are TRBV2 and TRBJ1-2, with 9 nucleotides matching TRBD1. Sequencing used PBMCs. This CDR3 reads CASSLRQGVNGYTF. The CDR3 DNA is TGTGCCAGCAGTCTACGACAGGGGGTGAATGGCTACACCTTC.